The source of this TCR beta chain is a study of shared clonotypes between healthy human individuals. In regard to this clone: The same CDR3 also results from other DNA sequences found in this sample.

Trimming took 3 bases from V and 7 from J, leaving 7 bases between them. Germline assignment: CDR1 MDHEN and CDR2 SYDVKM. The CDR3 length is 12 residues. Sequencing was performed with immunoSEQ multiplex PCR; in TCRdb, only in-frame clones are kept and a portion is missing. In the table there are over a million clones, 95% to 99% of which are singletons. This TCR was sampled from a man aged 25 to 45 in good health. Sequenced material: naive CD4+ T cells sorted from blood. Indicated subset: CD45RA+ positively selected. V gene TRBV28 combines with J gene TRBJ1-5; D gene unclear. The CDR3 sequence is CASSLFLQPQHF. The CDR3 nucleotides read TGTGCCAGCAGTTTGTTTCTCCAGCCCCAGCATTTT.